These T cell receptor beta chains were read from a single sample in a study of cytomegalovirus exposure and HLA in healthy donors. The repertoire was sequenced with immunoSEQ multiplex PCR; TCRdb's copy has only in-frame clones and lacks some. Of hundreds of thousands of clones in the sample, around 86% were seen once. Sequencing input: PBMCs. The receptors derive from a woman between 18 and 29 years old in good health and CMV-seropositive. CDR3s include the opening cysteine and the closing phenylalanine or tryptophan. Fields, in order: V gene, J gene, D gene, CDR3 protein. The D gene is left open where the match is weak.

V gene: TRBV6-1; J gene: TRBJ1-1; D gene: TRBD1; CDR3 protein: CASSADITGGLAEAFF
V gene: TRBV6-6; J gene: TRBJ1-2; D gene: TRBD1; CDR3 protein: CASSYSPQGGYGYTF
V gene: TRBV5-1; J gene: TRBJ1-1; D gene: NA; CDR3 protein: CASSLVDSPNTEAFF
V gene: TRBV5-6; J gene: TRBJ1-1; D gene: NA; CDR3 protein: CASSTITGRNTEAFF
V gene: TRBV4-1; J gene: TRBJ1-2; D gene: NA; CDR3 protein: CASSQSLPGQANYGYTF
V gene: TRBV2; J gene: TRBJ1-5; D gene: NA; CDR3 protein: CASSRRGHNQPQHF
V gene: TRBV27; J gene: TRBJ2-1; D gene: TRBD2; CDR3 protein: CASSWPSGMSSYNEQFF
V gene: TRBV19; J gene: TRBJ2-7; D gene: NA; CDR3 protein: CASSGGYEQYF
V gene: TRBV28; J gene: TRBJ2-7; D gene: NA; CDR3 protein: CASSLGPRDNSYEQYF
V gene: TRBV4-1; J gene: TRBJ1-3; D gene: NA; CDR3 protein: CASSQDPDTYSGNTIYF
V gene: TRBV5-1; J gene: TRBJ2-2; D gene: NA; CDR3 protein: CASSLAGGVNTGELFF
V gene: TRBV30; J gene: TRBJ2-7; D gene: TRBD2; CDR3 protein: CAWSEGLAGASYEQYF
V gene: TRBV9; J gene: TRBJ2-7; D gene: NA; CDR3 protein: CASSLTGYPSSYEQYF
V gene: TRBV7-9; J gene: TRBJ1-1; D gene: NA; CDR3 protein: CASTWTAVNTEAFF
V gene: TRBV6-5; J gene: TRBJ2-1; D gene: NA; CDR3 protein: CASSYSQGNEQFF
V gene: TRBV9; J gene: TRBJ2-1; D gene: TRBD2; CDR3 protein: CASSERGTTYNEQFF
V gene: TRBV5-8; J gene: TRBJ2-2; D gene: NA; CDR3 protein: CASSVRLPGATGELFF
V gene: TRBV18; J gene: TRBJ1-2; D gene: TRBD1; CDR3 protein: CASSPGTDYGYTF
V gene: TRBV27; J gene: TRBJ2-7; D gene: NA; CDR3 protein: CASSLSYEQYF
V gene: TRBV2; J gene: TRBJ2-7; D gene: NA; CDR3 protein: CASSEAKGGATYEQYF
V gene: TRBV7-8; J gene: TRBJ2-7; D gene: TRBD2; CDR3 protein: CAGGSGRGSYEQYF
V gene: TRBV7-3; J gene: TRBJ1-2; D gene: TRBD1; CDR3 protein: CASSPRTGGADFTSYGYTF